The sequence of this TCR beta chain was determined in a study of CD8+ T cells in alopecia areata. Study-wide results and limits: Sharing of TCRs across patients appeared less clear than in mice, possibly for HLA-related reasons. Higher clonality than in normal scalp was seen in lesional scalp, especially alopecia totalis/universalis. When scalp samples are sequenced, resident alphabeta T cells of normal skin are also captured.

cDNA reverse transcribed from extracted RNA served as the sequencing template. Method: immunoSEQ multiplex PCR; TCRdb's copy keeps in-frame clones and lacks some. The profile shows about 110,000 clones, 45% to 70% of them singletons. Note on this clone: The antigen is not known.

V was pared by 4 bases and J by 3 bases, with 12 bases of the junction left unmatched. This CDR3 is built from 16 residues. Germline CDR1 and CDR2: MGHDK and SYGVNS. From PBMCs, CD4+ and CD8+ T cells were sorted. Material for sequencing was CD8+ T cells sorted from blood. This TCR was sampled from a human donor in good health. The chain recombines TRBV25-1 with TRBJ2-7; 7 bases are a match to TRBD1. DNA of the CDR3: TGTGCCAGCAGTGGGCCGGACAGGAGAATATACTACGAGCAGTACTTC. Protein sequence: CASSGPDRRIYYEQYF.